This paragraph reports one T cell receptor beta chain. The antigen is not known. CDR1 is MNHEY and CDR2 is SVGAGI in the germline V gene. V lost 5 bases to trimming and J lost 9 bases; unmatched junction nucleotides: 7. CDR3 size: 14 residues. Separation by sorting yielded CD4+ and CD8+ T cells from PBMCs. These data belong to a study of CD8+ T cells in alopecia areata. The authors extracted RNA and reverse transcribed it into cDNA as the sequencing template. TCRdb's copy holds only in-frame clones and misses some; the assay was immunoSEQ multiplex PCR. This table has over 50,000 clones, 45% to 55% appearing once. Study-wide points: Affected lesional scalp, above all in alopecia totalis/universalis, was more clonal than normal scalp.

The clonotype comes from a human donor with alopecia areata. The rearrangement uses TRBV6-5 and TRBJ1-5; TRBD1 aligns across 10 bases. Here the sequenced sample was CD8+ T cells sorted from blood, taken at week 0. CDR3 sequence reads: CASSQTGGSPPQHF. For the CDR3, the DNA is TGTGCCAGCAGTCAGACAGGGGGCAGTCCGCCCCAGCATTTT.